This entry features one TCR beta chain sequence. The sample belongs to a study of T cell responses to AZD1222 COVID-19 vaccine. Measured with immunoSEQ multiplex PCR; TCRdb has only the in-frame clones, and not every one. The sample lists 160,000 or so clones, approximately 87% occurring once. The sequenced sample was peripheral blood, obtained 28 days after the second AZD1222 dose. The receptor's source is an adult who received the AZD1222 COVID-19 vaccine.

CDR3 DNA sequence: TGTGCCAGCACCGGGGACACAATGTATGGCTACACCTTC. As protein: CASTGDTMYGYTF. The gene calls are TRBV6-5 and TRBJ1-2, with a tentative D call TRBD1 (6 bases). This CDR3 has 13 residues. Trimming stripped 7 bases from V and 5 bases from J, with 14 bases between. CDR1 MNHEY and CDR2 SVGAGI come from the germline V gene.